This is a list of T cell receptor beta chains from one sample in a study of blood T cell repertoires in COVID-19. Repertoires were generated with immunoSEQ multiplex PCR, while TCRdb's copy carries only in-frame clones and drops some. This sample yields approximately 74,000 clones, of which approximately 85% are seen a single time; about 7% belongs to the top ten. Specimen: peripheral blood. These receptors all stem from a man aged 65-85 years with acute or convalescent COVID-19. The CDR3 runs from the conserved cysteine through the conserved F or W. Each record gives: D gene, clone size, V gene, J gene, CDR3 DNA, CDR3 protein. A D gene is named only where the DNA matches it firmly. Not all rows give a size; the values are once, few, many and, for expanded clones, a class.

D: TRBD2
size: once
V: TRBV9
J: TRBJ2-1
DNA: TGTGCCAGCAGCGTGGCGGGGGGGTTGGATGAGCAGTTCTTC
CDR3: CASSVAGGLDEQFF

D: TRBD1
size: few
V: TRBV5-4
J: TRBJ2-2
DNA: TGTGCCAGCAGCTCCGGAATCAGGGGGCACACCGGGGAGCTGTTTTTT
CDR3: CASSSGIRGHTGELFF

D: NA
size: once
V: TRBV15
J: TRBJ1-4
DNA: TGTGCCACCAGCAGAGATAGCGAAAAACTGTTTTTT
CDR3: CATSRDSEKLFF

D: NA
size: NA
V: TRBV27
J: TRBJ1-1
DNA: TGTGCCAGCAACGAACGTCAGGTGAACACTGAAGCTTTCTTT
CDR3: CASNERQVNTEAFF

D: TRBD1
size: NA
V: TRBV5-1
J: TRBJ2-7
DNA: TGCGCCAGCAGCTTGGGGGGGACAGAGATCTACGAGCAGTACTTC
CDR3: CASSLGGTEIYEQYF

D: TRBD1
size: NA
V: TRBV5-1
J: TRBJ2-1
DNA: TGCGCCAGTTCCCCGGGACAGGGTTTTAATGAGCAGTTCTTC
CDR3: CASSPGQGFNEQFF

D: NA
size: NA
V: TRBV6-5
J: TRBJ1-3
DNA: TGTGCCAGCAGTTATGGTTCGGGAAATGGAAACACCATATATTTT
CDR3: CASSYGSGNGNTIYF

D: TRBD1
size: NA
V: TRBV7-8
J: TRBJ2-7
DNA: TGTGCCAGCAGCTTAAACAGGGGGATCTACGAGCAGTACTTC
CDR3: CASSLNRGIYEQYF

D: NA
size: NA
V: TRBV9
J: TRBJ2-1
DNA: TGTGCCAGCAGCGTAACCGGCTCCTACAATGAGCAGTTCTTC
CDR3: CASSVTGSYNEQFF

D: NA
size: few
V: TRBV28
J: TRBJ2-7
DNA: TGTGCCAGCAGTTTTCATGGGGCTCCCTACGAGCAGTACTTC
CDR3: CASSFHGAPYEQYF

D: NA
size: NA
V: TRBV19
J: TRBJ1-5
DNA: TGTGCCAGTAGTAAACAAGGACAGAAAAATCAGCCCCAGCATTTT
CDR3: CASSKQGQKNQPQHF

D: NA
size: NA
V: TRBV27
J: TRBJ1-2
DNA: TGTGCCAGCACTTGGAGACAGGACGCTAACTATGGCTACACCTTC
CDR3: CASTWRQDANYGYTF

D: NA
size: NA
V: TRBV7-8
J: TRBJ2-3
DNA: TGTGCCAGCAGCCTCCGGGAGCTGGAGTATTTT
CDR3: CASSLRELEYF

D: NA
size: NA
V: TRBV20-1
J: TRBJ2-3
DNA: TGCAGTGCTAGTGAGGCTAGCCGGGAGATACGGGGTACGCAGTATTTT
CDR3: CSASEASREIRGTQYF

D: NA
size: NA
V: TRBV5-4
J: TRBJ1-1
DNA: TGTGCCAGCAGCTTGGCGGGGGGTCGGGCGGCTTTCTTT
CDR3: CASSLAGGRAAFF

D: NA
size: once
V: TRBV5-1
J: TRBJ1-5
DNA: TGCGCCAGCAGCTCGGACGCGGGGCAGCCCCAGCATTTT
CDR3: CASSSDAGQPQHF

D: TRBD2
size: NA
V: TRBV10-2
J: TRBJ2-3
DNA: TGCGCCAGCAGTGCACTAGCGGGAGGGCCGACAGATACGCAGTATTTT
CDR3: CASSALAGGPTDTQYF